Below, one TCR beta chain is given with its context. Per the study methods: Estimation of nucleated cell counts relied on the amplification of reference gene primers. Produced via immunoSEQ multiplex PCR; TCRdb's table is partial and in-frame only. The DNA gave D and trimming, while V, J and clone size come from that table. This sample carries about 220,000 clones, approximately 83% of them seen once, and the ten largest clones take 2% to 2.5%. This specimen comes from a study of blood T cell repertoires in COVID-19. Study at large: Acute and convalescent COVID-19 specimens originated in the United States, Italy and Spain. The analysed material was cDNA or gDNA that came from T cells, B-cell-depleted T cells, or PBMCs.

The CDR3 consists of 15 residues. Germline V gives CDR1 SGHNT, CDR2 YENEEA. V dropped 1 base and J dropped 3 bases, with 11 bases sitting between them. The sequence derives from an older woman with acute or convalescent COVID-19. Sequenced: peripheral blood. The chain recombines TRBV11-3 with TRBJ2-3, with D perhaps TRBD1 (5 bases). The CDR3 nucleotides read TGTGCCAGCAGCTTAGGAGTTCAGGGAACAGATACGCAGTATTTT. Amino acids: CASSLGVQGTDTQYF.